Below are 20 T cell receptor beta chains sequenced from a single sample in a study of T cell responses to AZD1222 COVID-19 vaccine. Using immunoSEQ multiplex PCR, the repertoire was profiled, and TCRdb retains in-frame clones only, with some absent. The sample shows 60,000 to 70,000 clones, over 75% of them seen only once. Sequences were derived from peripheral blood, sampled on day 0 of AZD1222 vaccination. The receptors stem from an adult in good health.

V gene TRBV6-5 combines with J gene TRBJ1-2; possible D gene TRBD1, 6 bases. V lost 6 bases, J lost 3 bases, and 14 bases lay in between. Germline V CDR1 and CDR2: MNHEY, SVGAGI. The CDR3 is 14 residues long. CDR3 DNA sequence: TGTGCCAGCAGCGTTACAGGGTTGGACTATGGCTACACCTTC. Its translation is CASSVTGLDYGYTF.

The V call is TRBV29-1, the J call TRBJ2-1, with 7 bases lining up with TRBD2. The CDR3 sequence is 14 residues long. V lost 7 bases to trimming and J lost 8 bases; unmatched junction nucleotides: 14. Germline V gene sequence: CDR1 SQVTM, CDR2 ANQGSEA. The CDR3 here is CSAKIGRTLDEQFF. In DNA, the CDR3 is TGCAGCGCCAAAATCGGGAGGACGCTCGATGAGCAGTTCTTC.

The genes are TRBV6-5 and TRBJ1-6; D possibly corresponds to TRBD1 (5 bases). The CDR3 sequence is 15 residues long. CDR1 is MNHEY and CDR2 is SVGAGI in the germline V gene. V lost 4 bases and J lost 0, with 7 bases in between. The CDR3 region is CASSWGDSYNSPLHF. The CDR3, as DNA: TGTGCCAGCAGTTGGGGGGACTCCTATAATTCACCCCTCCACTTT.

This clone was recorded once. This chain links TRBV11-2 with TRBJ1-1, with 9 bases identical to TRBD1. The germline gives CDR1 SGHAT, CDR2 FQNNGV. V was clipped by 2 bases and J by 0 bases; unmatched bases: 4. This CDR3 contains 16 residues. In nucleotides, the CDR3 is TGTGCCAGCAGCTTAACGCGGACAGGGGTGAACACTGAAGCTTTCTTT. This gives the protein CASSLTRTGVNTEAFF.

This rearrangement joins TRBV19 to TRBJ2-7; TRBD2 might be the D (6 bases). The CDR3 totals 13 residues. The germline V and J ends were trimmed by 6 bases and 0 bases, with 9 bases remaining between them. Germline V gives CDR1 LNHDA, CDR2 SQIVND (reference sequence). The chain's CDR3 is CASSAGNSYEQYF. In DNA, the CDR3 is TGTGCCAGTAGCGCGGGGAACTCCTACGAGCAGTACTTC.

The chain combines TRBV3-1 (or the pseudogene TRBV3-2) with TRBJ2-3; 10 bases fit TRBD2. With V trimmed by 6 bases and J by 0 bases, 9 bases remained unmatched. CDR1 LGHDT and CDR2 YNNKEL come from the germline V gene (reference sequence). This CDR3 region has 17 residues. CDR3 in amino acids: CASSPSGGSYSTDTQYF. The CDR3 nucleotides read TGTGCCAGCAGTCCTAGCGGGGGTTCCTATAGCACAGATACGCAGTATTTT.

The CDR3 region is CAWSARVGGGYTF. The CDR3 region has the DNA TGTGCCTGGAGTGCCCGGGTCGGGGGTGGCTACACCTTC. The chain employs TRBV30 and TRBJ1-2, with a possible D match to TRBD1 (5 bases). The length of the CDR3 is 13 residues. The V end was cut by 1 base, the J end by 7 bases, with 13 bases between. The germline CDR1 and CDR2 sequences are GTSNPN and SVGIG (reference sequence).

Concerning this clone: Different DNA sequences within this sample yield the same CDR3. V gene TRBV2 combines with J gene TRBJ2-3; unclear D gene. The CDR3 consists of 11 residues. V dropped 8 bases and J dropped 0 bases, with 3 bases sitting between them. CDR1 and CDR2 from the germline V gene are SNHLY and FYNNEI. The CDR3 DNA is TGTGCCAGCGGGAGCACAGATACGCAGTATTTT. Translated: CASGSTDTQYF.

This sequence joins TRBV18 and TRBJ1-5; D remains ambiguous. The length of the CDR3 is 12 residues. CDR1 and CDR2 (germline): KGHSH, LQKENI. V was shortened by 4 bases and J by 7 bases, with 8 bases between the two germline ends. CDR3 nucleotides: TGTGCCAGCTCACTGAAAGAGCAGCCCCAGCATTTT. Residues: CASSLKEQPQHF.

The chain joins TRBV9 to TRBJ1-2, with unresolved D. The V end lost 2 bases, the J end lost 4 bases, and 27 bases lay between the germline ends. In germline, CDR1 is SGDLS, CDR2 YYNGEE. The CDR3 has 19 amino acids. Written as DNA, the CDR3 is TGTGCCAGCAGCGTTGCTCTCGGGGATTCTCTTGGATTGAGCTATGGCTACACCTTC. Translated: CASSVALGDSLGLSYGYTF.

Comments on this clone: One junction end disagrees with the germline gene, perhaps due to a read error. V gene TRBV3-1 (or the pseudogene TRBV3-2) combines with J gene TRBJ2-7; maybe TRBD1 (6 bases). The CDR3 contains 11 residues. Germline CDR1 reads LGHDT; CDR2 reads YNNKEL (reference sequence). The CDR3 region is CASSQETGHVF. CDR3 nucleotides: TGTGCCAGCAGCCAAGAAACAGGGCACGTCTTC.

This clone has more than one count but fewer than ten. V gene TRBV6-5 combines with J gene TRBJ2-5, with D perhaps TRBD1 or TRBD2 (5 bases each). The CDR3 has 15 residues. V was trimmed by 2 bases and J by 4 bases, leaving 14 bases between them. Germline V gene lookup returns CDR1 MNHEY and CDR2 SVGAGI. The CDR3 reads CASSYQGPSGETQYF. CDR3 sequence (DNA): TGTGCCAGCAGTTACCAGGGCCCAAGCGGAGAGACCCAGTACTTC.

This clone occurred a few times. The rearrangement uses TRBV5-1 and TRBJ1-6, with TRBD1 matching over 10 bases. The CDR3 spans 14 residues. The junction had 3 bases not matched to a gene; V was cut back by 4 bases and J by 8 bases. Germline loops: CDR1 SGHRS, CDR2 YFSETQ. The DNA of the CDR3 is TGCGCCAGCAGCCCGGGACAGGGGTATTCACCCCTCCACTTT. It encodes CASSPGQGYSPLHF.

The CDR3, as DNA: TGTGCCTGGAGTACGGCGGGGGCCCCAGATACGCAGTATTTT. Translating it yields CAWSTAGAPDTQYF. The V and J genes are TRBV30 and TRBJ2-3, with D perhaps TRBD2 (7 bases). The germline V gene has CDR1 GTSNPN and CDR2 SVGIG (reference sequence). This CDR3 has 14 amino acids. Trimming removed 2 bases at V and 4 bases at J, with 13 bases between.

The V gene is TRBV7-9, the J gene TRBJ1-2, with D uncertain. This CDR3 has 14 amino acids. The germline V gene has CDR1 SEHNR and CDR2 FQNEAQ (reference sequence). Trimming pared 5 bases from V and 8 bases from J, leaving 18 bases between. The CDR3 DNA sequence: TGTGCCAGCAGCGCCCCTGGCAGATGGGAAGGCTACACCTTC. The encoded protein is CASSAPGRWEGYTF. The whole variable domain, filled in from reference TRBV7-9 and TRBJ1-2, reads DTGVSQNPRHKITKRGQNVTFRCDPISEHNRLYWYRQTLGQGPEFLTYFQNEAQLEKSRLLSDRFSAERPKGSFSTLEIQRTEQGDSAMYLCASSAPGRWEGYTFGSGTRLTVV.

This chain connects TRBV9 to TRBJ1-1; no clear D gene. Per the germline V gene, CDR1 is SGDLS and CDR2 is YYNGEE. The CDR3 runs 15 residues. V was shortened by 2 bases and J by 0 bases, with 11 bases between the two germline ends. CDR3 in amino acids: CASSVRGNMNTEAFF. The CDR3 region has the DNA TGTGCCAGCAGCGTCCGGGGAAATATGAACACTGAAGCTTTCTTT.

This clone has only a few counts. This chain joins TRBV19 and TRBJ2-5; the match to TRBD2 covers 10 bases. In germline, CDR1 is LNHDA, CDR2 SQIVND (reference sequence). This CDR3 is 16 amino acids long. With 4 bases clipped from V and 5 bases from J, the junction kept 10 bases outside the gene matches. The CDR3 DNA reads TGTGCCAGTAGTAGGGGACTAGCGAGCCGGCAGGAGACCCAGTACTTC. Amino acids: CASSRGLASRQETQYF.

This clone occurred once. Given the absence of the conserved phenylalanine or tryptophan at the CDR3 end, a read error is likely. The limits of the CDR3 on the DNA are not certain, so only TCRdb's listed CDR3 is given. The chain combines TRBV6-7 with TRBJ1-4; TRBD1, the table's D call, lacks a check against the DNA. TRBV6-7 is an open reading frame whose function is uncertain. The CDR3 length is 9 residues, termini included. CDR3 region: CASSYGQGS.

V and J are TRBV7-9 and TRBJ2-5; D remains ambiguous. The germline V gene has CDR1 SEHNR and CDR2 FQNEAQ (reference sequence). The CDR3 sequence is 15 residues long. V was pared by 7 bases and J by 3 bases, with 18 bases between. The CDR3 sequence: CASTLRVGKEETQYF. CDR3 coding DNA: TGTGCCAGCACTCTTCGGGTAGGGAAAGAAGAGACCCAGTACTTC.

The chain recombines TRBV27 with TRBJ1-1; TRBD1 might be the D (6 bases). Germline values: CDR1 MNHEY, CDR2 SMNVEV (reference sequence). V lost 0 bases, J lost 12 bases, and 26 bases lay in between. This CDR3 has 17 residues. The chain's CDR3 is CASSLSGGGLVPSQTFF. In DNA, the CDR3 is TGTGCCAGCAGTTTATCAGGGGGGGGGTTGGTTCCTAGTCAAACTTTCTTT.